This is a list of T cell receptor beta chains from one sample in a study of T cell changes during pregnancy in multiple sclerosis. Generated by immunoSEQ multiplex PCR, the TCRdb table keeps only in-frame clones and is missing some. The repertoire holds some 40,000 clones, about 88% seen once, with more than 0.5% in the top ten. The material was CD4+ T cells from peripheral blood mononuclear cells, obtained in the first trimester of pregnancy. All receptors come from a female donor with multiple sclerosis, enrolled in a pregnancy study. The conserved cysteine and the conserved F or W are not part of the CDR3 here.

v_call,j_call,cdr3_aa
TRBV7-2,TRBJ2-1,ASSPAETYNEQF
TRBV4-1,TRBJ1-3,ASSPALVGKGNTIY
TRBV15,TRBJ1-5,ATSSQGGAQH
TRBV11-2,TRBJ2-2,ASSLGRGYTGELF
TRBV7-2,TRBJ2-7,ASSWTSGTEQY
TRBV19,TRBJ1-2,ASSIRASAGGYT
TRBV7-8,TRBJ1-4,ASSPIDRASATNEKLF
TRBV19,TRBJ1-1,ASSIYSMNTEAF
TRBV10-3,TRBJ2-7,AILPGQGNYEQY
TRBV6-1,TRBJ1-4,ASRLARPGEKLF
TRBV11-1,TRBJ2-2,ASRPQETGELF
TRBV5-1,TRBJ2-5,ASSGAEQETQY
TRBV2,TRBJ1-1,ASSGQGNTEAF
TRBV5-8,TRBJ1-1,ASSSTGGVSTEAF
TRBV7-2,TRBJ1-3,ASSGSGGGNTIY
TRBV7-9,TRBJ1-1,ASSTLNTEAF
TRBV14,TRBJ2-1,ASSQTPNLEQF